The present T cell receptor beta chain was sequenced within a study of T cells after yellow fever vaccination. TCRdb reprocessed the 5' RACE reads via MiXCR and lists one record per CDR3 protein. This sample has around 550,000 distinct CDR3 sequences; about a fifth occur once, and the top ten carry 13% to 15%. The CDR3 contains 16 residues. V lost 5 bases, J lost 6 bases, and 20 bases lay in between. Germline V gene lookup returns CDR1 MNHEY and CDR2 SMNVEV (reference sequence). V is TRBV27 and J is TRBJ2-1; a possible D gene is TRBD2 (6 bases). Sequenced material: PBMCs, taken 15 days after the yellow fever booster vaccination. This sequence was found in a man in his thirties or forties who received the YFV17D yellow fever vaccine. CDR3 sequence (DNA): TGTGCCAGCAGTCCCCATGGGGCGGGAAGTTTCAATGAGCAGTTCTTC. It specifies CASSPHGAGSFNEQFF.